This T cell receptor (beta chain) was retrieved from a study of early T cells in non-severe SARS-CoV-2 infection. The V gene lost 2 bases and the J gene lost 5 bases, with 16 bases spanning the gap. The CDR3 spans 15 residues. Germline V CDR1 and CDR2: DFQATT, SNEGSKA (reference sequence). TCRdb passed the 5' RACE reads through MiXCR, listing each CDR3 protein once. The data contain approximately 65,000 distinct CDR3 sequences, more than 9% of them seen just once; the ten biggest clones take up roughly 1.7%. This clonotype showed up just a few times. V and J are TRBV20-1 and TRBJ1-5; TRBD1 is a possible D gene (6 bases). Sequenced: whole blood. This receptor was identified in an adult who was a healthcare worker with PCR-confirmed SARS-CoV-2 infection or an uninfected control (not recorded which). CDR3 coding DNA: TGCAGTGCTAGAATAAACAGAGAGGGGGATCAGCCCCAGCATTTT. It is translated as CSARINREGDQPQHF.